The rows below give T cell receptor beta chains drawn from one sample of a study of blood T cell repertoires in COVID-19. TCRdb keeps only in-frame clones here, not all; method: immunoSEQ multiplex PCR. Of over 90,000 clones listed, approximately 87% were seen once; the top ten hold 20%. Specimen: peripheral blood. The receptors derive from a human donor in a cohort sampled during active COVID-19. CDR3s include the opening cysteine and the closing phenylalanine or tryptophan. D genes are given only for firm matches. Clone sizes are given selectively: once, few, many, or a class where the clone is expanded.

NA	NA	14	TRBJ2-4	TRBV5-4	TGTGCCAGCAGCTTGACAGGGGCCAAAAACATTCAGTACTTC	CASSLTGAKNIQYF
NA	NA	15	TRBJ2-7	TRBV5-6	TGTGCCAGCAGCTGGACAGAACCCGGTATGGGCGAGCAGTACTTC	CASSWTEPGMGEQYF
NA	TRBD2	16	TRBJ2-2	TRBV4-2	TGTGCCAGCAGCCAAACCGAACTAGCGGTGGCCGGGGAGCTGTTTTTT	CASSQTELAVAGELFF
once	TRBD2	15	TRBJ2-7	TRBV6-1	TGTGCCAGCAGTCAAGCGGGAGGGATCTCCTACGAGCAGTACTTC	CASSQAGGISYEQYF
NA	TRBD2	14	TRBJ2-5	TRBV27	TGTGCCAGCAGTTTACGGGCGGGAGAAGAGACCCAGTACTTC	CASSLRAGEETQYF
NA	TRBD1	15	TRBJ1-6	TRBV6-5	TGTGCCAGCAGTTACCTGGGACAGTCTAATTCACCCCTCCACTTT	CASSYLGQSNSPLHF
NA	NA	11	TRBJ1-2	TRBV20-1	TGCAGTGCGGAAACAGGGCCTGGCTACACCTTC	CSAETGPGYTF
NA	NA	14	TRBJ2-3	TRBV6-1	TGTGCCAGCAGTGAGGTGAGCGCATCAGATACGCAGTATTTT	CASSEVSASDTQYF
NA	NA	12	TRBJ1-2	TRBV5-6	TGTGCCAGCAAGACAGCTAACTATGGCTACACCTTC	CASKTANYGYTF
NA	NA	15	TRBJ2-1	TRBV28	TGTGCCAGCAGTTCCCTGGTCGGGTCTTACAATGAGCAGTTCTTC	CASSSLVGSYNEQFF
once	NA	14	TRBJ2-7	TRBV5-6	TGTGCCAGCAGCTTGGGGACGGGAACCTACGAGCAGTACTTC	CASSLGTGTYEQYF
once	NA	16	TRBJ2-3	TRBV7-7	TGTGCCAGCAGCCCTAGTGGCGGGACGATCACAGATACGCAGTATTTT	CASSPSGGTITDTQYF
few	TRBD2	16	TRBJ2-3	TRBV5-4	TGTGCCAGCAGCTTGGGCCTAGCGGGGGGGGCAGATACGCAGTATTTT	CASSLGLAGGADTQYF
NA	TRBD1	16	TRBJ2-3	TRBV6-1	TGTGCCAGCAGTGAAACAGGGGGCGGTGGGACAGATACGCAGTATTTT	CASSETGGGGTDTQYF
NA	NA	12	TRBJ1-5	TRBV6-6	TGTGCCAGCAGTCCTAGAGATCAGCCCCAGCATTTT	CASSPRDQPQHF
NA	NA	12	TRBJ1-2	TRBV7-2	TGTGCCAGCAGCGCCCAGGGAATCCCCTTTCACTTC	CASSAQGIPFHF
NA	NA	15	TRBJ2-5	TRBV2	TGTGCCAGCAAGGCACAGGGGGGGTTTTCGGAGACCCAGTACTTC	CASKAQGGFSETQYF
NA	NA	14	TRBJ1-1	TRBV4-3	TGCGCCAGCAGCCAAGATACCGCGTCGGCTGAAGCTTTCTTT	CASSQDTASAEAFF
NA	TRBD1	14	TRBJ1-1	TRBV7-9	TGTGCCAGCAGCTTCGGACAGGGGAACACTGAAGCTTTCTTT	CASSFGQGNTEAFF
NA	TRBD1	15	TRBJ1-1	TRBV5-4	TGTGCCAGCAGTCGTGGGACAGGGGTAGGGACTGAAGCTTTCTTT	CASSRGTGVGTEAFF
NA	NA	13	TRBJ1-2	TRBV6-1	TGTGCCAGCAGTGAAGCGCTTTCCCGGGGCTACACCTTC	CASSEALSRGYTF
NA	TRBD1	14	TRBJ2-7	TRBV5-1	TGCGCCAGCAGCTCTGGGACAGGGATAAACGAGCAGTACTTC	CASSSGTGINEQYF
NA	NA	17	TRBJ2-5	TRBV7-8	TGTGCCAGCAGCCCGACCTCTCTAAGCGGTTCCCAAGAGACCCAGTACTTC	CASSPTSLSGSQETQYF
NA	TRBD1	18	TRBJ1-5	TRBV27	TGTGCCAGCAGTTCCCCTGGGGGGACAGGGGTGGACAATCAGCCCCAGCATTTT	CASSSPGGTGVDNQPQHF
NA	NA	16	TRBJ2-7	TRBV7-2	TGTGCCAGCAGCTTATCTTTTGACAGGAGTACCTACGAGCAGTACTTC	CASSLSFDRSTYEQYF
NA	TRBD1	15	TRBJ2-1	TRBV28	TGTGCCAGCAGTCCCCTCGCGGACAGGGGCAATGAGCAGTTCTTC	CASSPLADRGNEQFF
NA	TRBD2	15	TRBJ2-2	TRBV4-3	TGCGCCAGTAGAGGACTAGCGGGAGTTCACGGGGAGCTGTTTTTT	CASRGLAGVHGELFF
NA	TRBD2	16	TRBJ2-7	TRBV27	TGTGCCAGCAGTTCCTCCCTAGCGGGAGAGCCCTACGAGCAGTACTTC	CASSSSLAGEPYEQYF
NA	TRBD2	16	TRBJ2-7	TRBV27	TGTGCCACCTCAAGCAGGAGCAGGACTAGCGCCTACGAGCAGTACTTC	CATSSRSRTSAYEQYF
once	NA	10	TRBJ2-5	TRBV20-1	TGCAGTGCGTACCTAGGGACCCAGTACTTC	CSAYLGTQYF
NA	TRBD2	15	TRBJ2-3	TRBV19	TGTGCCAGTAGCAGACTAGCGGGAGATCGCCGTACGCAGTATTTT	CASSRLAGDRRTQYF
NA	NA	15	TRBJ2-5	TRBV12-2	TGTGCAAGTCGCCTCAGGTGCATCTTCTTGAAGACCCAGTACTTC	CASRLRCIFLKTQYF
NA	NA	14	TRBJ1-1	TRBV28	TGTGCCAGCAGTACAATACAGGGAGACACTGAAGCTTTCTTT	CASSTIQGDTEAFF
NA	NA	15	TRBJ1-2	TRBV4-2	TGTGCCAGCAGCCAAGAAATAAACAGAGACTATGGCTACACCTTC	CASSQEINRDYGYTF
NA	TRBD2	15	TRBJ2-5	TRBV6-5	TGTGCCAGCGGGCCGACTAGCGGGAGGCGGGAGACCCAGTACTTC	CASGPTSGRRETQYF
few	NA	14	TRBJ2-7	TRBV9	TGTGCCAGCAGCGTAGGGCCCACCGCCTACGAGCAGTACTTC	CASSVGPTAYEQYF
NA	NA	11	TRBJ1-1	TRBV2	TGTGCCAGCAGTTATCCCACTGAAGCTTTCTTT	CASSYPTEAFF
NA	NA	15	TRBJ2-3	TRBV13	TGTGCCAGCAGCTTATCGGGATTCGGCACAGATACGCAGTATTTT	CASSLSGFGTDTQYF
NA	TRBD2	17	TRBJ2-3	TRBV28	TGTGCCAGCTCGGGACCGACTAGCGGGAGAGTCCGTGATACGCAGTATTTT	CASSGPTSGRVRDTQYF
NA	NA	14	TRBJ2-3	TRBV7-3	TGTGCCAGCAGCAAACTGACAACCCCGGATACGCAGTATTTT	CASSKLTTPDTQYF
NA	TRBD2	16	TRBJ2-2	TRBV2	TGTGCCAGCACCTCCCCTAGCGGAACTAACACCGGGGAGCTGTTTTTT	CASTSPSGTNTGELFF
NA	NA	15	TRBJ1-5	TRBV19	TGTGCCAGTAGTATACAGGCGGACTTTCAATGGCCCCAGCATTTT	CASSIQADFQWPQHF
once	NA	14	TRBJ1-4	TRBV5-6	TGTGCCAGCAGCTTTTTGGGGGCTGGTGAAAAACTGTTTTTT	CASSFLGAGEKLFF
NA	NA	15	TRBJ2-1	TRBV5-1	TGCGCCAGCAGCTCGGAGGTGGGTTCCTACAATGAGCAGTTCTTC	CASSSEVGSYNEQFF
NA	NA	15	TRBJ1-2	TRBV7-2	TGTGCCAGCAGCTTCAACCTGGGGGGTCCCTATGGCTACACCTTC	CASSFNLGGPYGYTF
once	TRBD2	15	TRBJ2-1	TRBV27	TGTGCCAGCAGTGCGGGACTAGCGGGTTACAATGAGCAGTTCTTC	CASSAGLAGYNEQFF
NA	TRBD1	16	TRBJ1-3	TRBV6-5	TGTGCCAGCAGTTACTGGGCAGGGGGTAAGGGAAACACCATATATTTT	CASSYWAGGKGNTIYF
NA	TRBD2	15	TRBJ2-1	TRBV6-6	TGTGCCAGCAGTTACGGACTAGTTACCTACAATGAGCAGTTCTTC	CASSYGLVTYNEQFF
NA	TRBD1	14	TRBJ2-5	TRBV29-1	TGCAGCGTTGAGTTGCGGGACAGGGGGGAGACCCAGTACTTC	CSVELRDRGETQYF
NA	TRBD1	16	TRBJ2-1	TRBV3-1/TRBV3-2	TGTGCCAGCAGCCGAGAACCGGGACAGGGGGCTTATGAGCAGTTCTTC	CASSREPGQGAYEQFF
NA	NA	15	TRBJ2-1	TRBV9	TGTGCCAGTCCCGGGGGGCGGGGGAGCATCAATGAGCAGTTCTTC	CASPGGRGSINEQFF
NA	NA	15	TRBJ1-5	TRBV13	TGTGCCAGCAGCTTAGGCCCCGGGAACAATCAGCCCCAGCATTTT	CASSLGPGNNQPQHF
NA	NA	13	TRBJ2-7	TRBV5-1	TGCGCCAGCAGCTTGGGGAGCTCCTACGAGCAGTACTTC	CASSLGSSYEQYF
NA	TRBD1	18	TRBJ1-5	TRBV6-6	TGTGCCAGCAGTCCCAGATACCAGACAGGGGGCTTTGGACAGCCCCAGCATTTT	CASSPRYQTGGFGQPQHF
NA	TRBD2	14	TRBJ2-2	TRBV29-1	TGCAGCGTTGAAGTGACTAGCAGCACCGGGGAGCTGTTTTTT	CSVEVTSSTGELFF
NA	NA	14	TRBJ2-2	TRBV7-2	TGTGCCACCGGGGGGCCGGGGAACACCGGGGAGCTGTTTTTT	CATGGPGNTGELFF
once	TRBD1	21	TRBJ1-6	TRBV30	TGTGCCTGGAGTGGCCGGGACAGGGGGCTCTTTTCCCCATTCTGGTCAACCCCCCTCCACTTT	CAWSGRDRGLFSPFWSTPLHF
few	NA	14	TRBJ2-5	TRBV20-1	TGCAGTGCTAGTTATCTGCAGGGGTTGGAGACCCAGTACTTC	CSASYLQGLETQYF
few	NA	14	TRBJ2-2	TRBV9	TGTGCCAGCAGCGTAGCCGGGAGCACCGGGGAGCTGTTTTTT	CASSVAGSTGELFF
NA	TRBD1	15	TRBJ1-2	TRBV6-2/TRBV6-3	TGTGCCAGCAGTTACACCCCGGGACAGCCCTATGGCTACACCTTC	CASSYTPGQPYGYTF